The clone carrying this T cell receptor beta chain showed up just a few times. The data were obtained in a study of PD-L1 blockade in urothelial cancer. The CDR3 has 14 amino acids. V lost 6 bases to trimming and J lost 7 bases; unmatched junction nucleotides: 12. In germline, CDR1 is GTSNPN, CDR2 SVGIG (reference sequence). Libraries were prepared by immunoSEQ multiplex PCR; TCRdb keeps only in-frame clonotypes and omits some of them. The repertoire includes around 110,000 clones, roughly 90% of them detected once, and roughly 1.7% sits in the top ten. Time point defined: peripheral blood 6 weeks after treatment start.

The source was PBMCs, collected around atezolizumab (anti-PD-L1) treatment. The clonotype comes from a man aged 60 to 69 with urothelial cancer. The chain links TRBV30 to TRBJ1-2; the match to TRBD1 covers 9 bases. CDR3 amino acids: CACAKWDREGGYTF. The CDR3 region has the DNA TGTGCCTGTGCGAAATGGGACAGGGAGGGTGGCTACACCTTC.